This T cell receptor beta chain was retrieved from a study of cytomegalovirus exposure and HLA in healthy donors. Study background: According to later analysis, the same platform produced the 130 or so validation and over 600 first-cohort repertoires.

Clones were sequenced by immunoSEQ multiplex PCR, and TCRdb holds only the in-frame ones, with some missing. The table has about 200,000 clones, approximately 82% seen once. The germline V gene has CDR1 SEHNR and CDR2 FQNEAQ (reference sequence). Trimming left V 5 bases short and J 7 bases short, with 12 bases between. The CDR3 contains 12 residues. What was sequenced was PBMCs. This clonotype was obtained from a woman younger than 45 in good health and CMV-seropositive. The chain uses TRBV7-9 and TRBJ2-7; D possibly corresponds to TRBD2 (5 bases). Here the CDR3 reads CASSPGWEEQYF. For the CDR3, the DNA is TGTGCCAGCAGCCCGGGATGGGAAGAGCAGTACTTC.